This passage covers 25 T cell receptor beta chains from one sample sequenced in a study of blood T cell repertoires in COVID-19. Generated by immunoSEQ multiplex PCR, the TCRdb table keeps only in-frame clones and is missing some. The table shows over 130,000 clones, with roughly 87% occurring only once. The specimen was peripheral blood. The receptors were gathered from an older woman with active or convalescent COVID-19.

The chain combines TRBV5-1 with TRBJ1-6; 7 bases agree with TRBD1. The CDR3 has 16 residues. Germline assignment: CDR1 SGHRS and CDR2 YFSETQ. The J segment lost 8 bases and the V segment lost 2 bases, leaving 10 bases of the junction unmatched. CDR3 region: CASSLSGTVSHSPLHF. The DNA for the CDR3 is TGCGCCAGCAGCTTATCCGGGACAGTATCCCATTCACCCCTCCACTTT.

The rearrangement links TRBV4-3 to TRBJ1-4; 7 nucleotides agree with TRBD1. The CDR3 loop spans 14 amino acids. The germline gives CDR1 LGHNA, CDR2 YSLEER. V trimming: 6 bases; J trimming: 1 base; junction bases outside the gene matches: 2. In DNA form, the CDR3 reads TGCGCCAGCAGTAGACAGGGAACTAATGAAAAACTGTTTTTT. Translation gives CASSRQGTNEKLFF.

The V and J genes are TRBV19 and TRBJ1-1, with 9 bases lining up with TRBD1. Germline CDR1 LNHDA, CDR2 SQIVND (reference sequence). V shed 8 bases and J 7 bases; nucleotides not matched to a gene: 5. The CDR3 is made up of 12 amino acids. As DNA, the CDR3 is TGTGCCAGTGCGGGACAGGGAGTTGAAGCTTTCTTT. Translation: CASAGQGVEAFF.

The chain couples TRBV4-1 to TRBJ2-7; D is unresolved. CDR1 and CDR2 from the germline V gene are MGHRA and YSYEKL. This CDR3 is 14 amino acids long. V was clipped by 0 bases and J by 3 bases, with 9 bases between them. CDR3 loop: CASSQEAVHYEQYF. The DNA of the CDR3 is TGCGCCAGCAGCCAAGAGGCAGTCCACTACGAGCAGTACTTC.

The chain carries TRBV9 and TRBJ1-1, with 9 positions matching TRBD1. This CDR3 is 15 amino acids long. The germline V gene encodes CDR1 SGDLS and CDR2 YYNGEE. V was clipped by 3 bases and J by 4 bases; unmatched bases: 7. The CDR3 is CASSGGGTGFTEAFF. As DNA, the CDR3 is TGTGCCAGCAGCGGAGGGGGGACAGGGTTCACTGAAGCTTTCTTT.

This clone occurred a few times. CDR3 sequence: CASSQGGVQGTGNTIYF. Here the CDR3 DNA reads TGTGCCAGCAGCCAAGGGGGGGTACAGGGGACTGGAAACACCATATATTTT. V is TRBV3-1 (or the pseudogene TRBV3-2) and J is TRBJ1-3, with 7 bases identical to TRBD1. Germline V gene lookup returns CDR1 LGHDT and CDR2 YNNKEL (reference sequence). The CDR3 is 17 residues long. V trimming: 1 base; J trimming: 2 bases; junction bases outside the gene matches: 8.

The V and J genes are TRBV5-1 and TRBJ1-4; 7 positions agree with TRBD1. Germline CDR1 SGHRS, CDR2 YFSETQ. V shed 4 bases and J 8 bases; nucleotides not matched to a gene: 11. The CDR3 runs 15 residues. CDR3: CASSQPEGAEEKLFF. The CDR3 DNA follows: TGCGCCAGCAGCCAGCCCGAGGGGGCGGAGGAAAAACTGTTTTTT.

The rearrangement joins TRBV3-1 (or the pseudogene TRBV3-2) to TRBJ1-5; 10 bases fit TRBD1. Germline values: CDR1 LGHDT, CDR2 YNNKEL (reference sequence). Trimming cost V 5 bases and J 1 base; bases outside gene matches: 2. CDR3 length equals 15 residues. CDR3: CASSDRGLSNQPQHF. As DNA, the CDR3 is TGTGCCAGCAGCGACAGGGGGCTCAGCAATCAGCCCCAGCATTTT.

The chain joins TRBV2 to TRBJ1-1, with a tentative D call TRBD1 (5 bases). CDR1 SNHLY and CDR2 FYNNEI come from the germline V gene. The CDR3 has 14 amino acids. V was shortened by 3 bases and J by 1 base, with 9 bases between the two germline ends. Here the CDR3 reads CASSEGPGNTEAFF. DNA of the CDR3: TGTGCCAGCAGTGAGGGGCCAGGGAACACTGAAGCTTTCTTT.

CDR3 loop: CASRRGGLNTGELFF. Here the CDR3 DNA reads TGTGCCAGCCGGAGGGGGGGCTTGAACACCGGGGAGCTGTTTTTT. The chain carries TRBV6-5 and TRBJ2-2; the D gene is possibly TRBD2 (7 bases). CDR1 is MNHEY and CDR2 is SVGAGI in the germline V gene. The V end lost 8 bases, the J end lost 1 base, and 14 bases lay between the germline ends. The CDR3 is made up of 15 amino acids.

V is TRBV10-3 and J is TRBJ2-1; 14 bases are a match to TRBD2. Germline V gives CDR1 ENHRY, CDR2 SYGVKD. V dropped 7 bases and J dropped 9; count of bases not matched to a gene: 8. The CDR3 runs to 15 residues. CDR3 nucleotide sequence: TGTGCCATCACCGGGACTAGCGGGGGCGGCGGTGAGCAGTTCTTC. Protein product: CAITGTSGGGGEQFF.

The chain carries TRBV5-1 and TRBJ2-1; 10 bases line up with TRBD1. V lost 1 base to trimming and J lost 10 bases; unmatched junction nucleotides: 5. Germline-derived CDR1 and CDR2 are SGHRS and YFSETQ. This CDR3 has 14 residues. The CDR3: CASSLRTGGEEQFF. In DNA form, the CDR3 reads TGCGCCAGCAGCTTGAGGACAGGGGGTGAAGAGCAGTTCTTC.

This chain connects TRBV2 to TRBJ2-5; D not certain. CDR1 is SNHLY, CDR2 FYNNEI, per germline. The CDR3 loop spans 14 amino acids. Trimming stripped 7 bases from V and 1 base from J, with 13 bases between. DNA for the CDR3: TGTGCCAGCAAAATAGAGTACCGCCAAGAGACCCAGTACTTC. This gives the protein CASKIEYRQETQYF.

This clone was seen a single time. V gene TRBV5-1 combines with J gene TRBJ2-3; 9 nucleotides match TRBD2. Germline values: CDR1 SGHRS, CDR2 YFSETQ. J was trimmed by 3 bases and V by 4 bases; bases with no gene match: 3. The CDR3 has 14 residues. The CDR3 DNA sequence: TGCGCCAGCAGCCCGGGACTAGCAACAGATACGCAGTATTTT. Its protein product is CASSPGLATDTQYF. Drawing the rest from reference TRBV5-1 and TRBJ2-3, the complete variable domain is KAGVTQTPRYLIKTRGQQVTLSCSPISGHRSVSWYQQTPGQGLQFLFEYFSETQRNKGNFPGRFSGRQFSNSRSEMNVSTLELGDSALYLCASSPGLATDTQYFGPGTRLTVL.

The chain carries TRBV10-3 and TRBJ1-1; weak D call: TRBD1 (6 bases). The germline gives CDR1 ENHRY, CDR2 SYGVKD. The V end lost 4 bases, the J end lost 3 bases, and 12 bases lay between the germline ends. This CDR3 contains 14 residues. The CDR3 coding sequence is TGTGCCATCAGTGTAAGACAGGACCACACTGAAGCTTTCTTT. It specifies CAISVRQDHTEAFF.

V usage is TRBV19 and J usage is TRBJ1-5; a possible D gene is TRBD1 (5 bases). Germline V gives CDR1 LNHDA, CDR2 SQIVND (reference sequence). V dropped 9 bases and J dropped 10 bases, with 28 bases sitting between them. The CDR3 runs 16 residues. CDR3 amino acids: CASRRDSVGVEGPQHF. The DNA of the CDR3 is TGTGCCAGCCGCCGGGACTCCGTAGGAGTAGAGGGTCCCCAGCATTTT.

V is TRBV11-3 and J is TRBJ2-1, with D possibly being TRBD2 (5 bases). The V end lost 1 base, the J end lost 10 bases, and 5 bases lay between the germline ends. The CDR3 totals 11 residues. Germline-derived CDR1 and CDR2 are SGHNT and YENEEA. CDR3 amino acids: CASSLAGEQFF. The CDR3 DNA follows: TGTGCCAGCAGCTTAGCGGGGGAGCAGTTCTTC.

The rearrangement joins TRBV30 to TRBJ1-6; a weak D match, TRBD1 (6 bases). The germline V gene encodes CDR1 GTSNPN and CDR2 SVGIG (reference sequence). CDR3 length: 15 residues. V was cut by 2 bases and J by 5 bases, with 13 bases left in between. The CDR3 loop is CAWSPGQSNNSPLHF. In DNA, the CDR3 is TGTGCCTGGAGTCCAGGACAGTCGAATAATTCACCCCTCCACTTT.

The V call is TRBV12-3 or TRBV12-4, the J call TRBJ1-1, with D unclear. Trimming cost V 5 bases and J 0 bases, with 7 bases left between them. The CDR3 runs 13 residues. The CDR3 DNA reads TGTGCCAGCAGTGCGTCCCTGAACACTGAAGCTTTCTTT. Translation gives CASSASLNTEAFF.

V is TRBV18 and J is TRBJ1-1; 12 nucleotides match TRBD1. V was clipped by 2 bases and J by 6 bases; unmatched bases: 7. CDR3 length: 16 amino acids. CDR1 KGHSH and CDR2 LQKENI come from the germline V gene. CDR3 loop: CASSPYGTGGMSEAFF. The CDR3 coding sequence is TGTGCCAGCTCACCATACGGGACAGGGGGCATGTCTGAAGCTTTCTTT.

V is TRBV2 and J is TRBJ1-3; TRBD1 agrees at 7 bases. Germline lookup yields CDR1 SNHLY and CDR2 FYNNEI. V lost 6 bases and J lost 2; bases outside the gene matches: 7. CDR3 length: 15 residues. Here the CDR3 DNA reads TGTGCCAGCAGAAAAGACAGGGCCCCTGGAAACACCATATATTTT. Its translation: CASRKDRAPGNTIYF.

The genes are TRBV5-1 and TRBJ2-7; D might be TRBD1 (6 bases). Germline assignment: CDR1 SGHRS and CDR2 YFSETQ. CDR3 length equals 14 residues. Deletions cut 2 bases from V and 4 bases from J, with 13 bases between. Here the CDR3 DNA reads TGCGCCAGCAGCTTCCTACGGGACACTTACGAGCAGTACTTC. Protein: CASSFLRDTYEQYF.

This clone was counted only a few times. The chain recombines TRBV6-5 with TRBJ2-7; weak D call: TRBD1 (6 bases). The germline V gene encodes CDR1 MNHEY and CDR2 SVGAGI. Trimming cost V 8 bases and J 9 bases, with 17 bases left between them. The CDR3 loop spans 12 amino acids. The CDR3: CASAGLKTGQYF. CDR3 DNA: TGTGCCAGCGCAGGACTCAAGACAGGGCAGTACTTC.

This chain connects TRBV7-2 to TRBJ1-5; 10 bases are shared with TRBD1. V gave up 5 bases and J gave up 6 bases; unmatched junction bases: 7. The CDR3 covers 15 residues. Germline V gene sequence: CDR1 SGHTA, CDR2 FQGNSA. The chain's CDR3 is CASSARQGARQPQHF. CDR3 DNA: TGTGCCAGCAGCGCCAGACAGGGGGCTCGTCAGCCCCAGCATTTT.

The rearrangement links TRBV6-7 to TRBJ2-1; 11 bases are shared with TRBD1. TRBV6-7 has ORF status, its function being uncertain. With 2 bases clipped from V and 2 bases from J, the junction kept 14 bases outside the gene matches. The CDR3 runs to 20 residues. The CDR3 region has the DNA TGTGCCAGCAGTTACCCGACAGGGGACAGGGGGGACATCACCTACAATGAGCAGTTCTTC. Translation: CASSYPTGDRGDITYNEQFF.